The 16 T cell receptor beta chains listed next were all sequenced from one sample in a study of blood T cell repertoires in COVID-19 (dated by TCRdb to the early 2020s). The library was produced with the immunoSEQ multiplex PCR assay. TCRdb took this table from immuneACCESS and kept in-frame rearrangements with V and J called. Such tables lack part of the clones; where checked against another copy, unresolved V genes explain under half of the gap, and the rest is unexplained. This sample gives some 250,000 clones in total; around 88% of them show up just once. Of the sample, just under 9% is held by the ten largest clones. Sequenced input: PBMCs or T cells enriched from blood (not recorded which). These TCRs come from a man in his forties who had recovered from COVID-19.

V and J are TRBV6-5 and TRBJ1-1, with 7 bases that match TRBD1. The CDR3 is 15 residues long. Germline V CDR1 and CDR2: MNHEY, SVGAGI. V was pared by 6 bases and J by 10 bases, with 17 bases of the junction left unmatched. CDR3 in DNA: TGTGCCAGCAGCAGCGCGGGACAGACCGCCAGGGGAGCTTTCTTT. Encoded protein: CASSSAGQTARGAFF.

The rearrangement joins TRBV7-6 to TRBJ2-1; D is possibly TRBD1 (6 bases). CDR3 length equals 15 residues. The germline V gene encodes CDR1 SGHVS and CDR2 FNYEAQ. The V end was cut by 5 bases, the J end by 7 bases, with 18 bases between. CDR3 sequence (DNA): TGTGCCAGCAGCCCACTCAGGGGAAGCCGGAATGAGCAGTTCTTC. Residues: CASSPLRGSRNEQFF.

The V call is TRBV5-1, the J call TRBJ1-1, with 11 nucleotides matching TRBD1. Germline V gene data show CDR1 as SGHRS and CDR2 as YFSETQ. V was pared by 4 bases and J by 5 bases, with 7 bases of the junction left unmatched. There are 15 residues in the CDR3. The DNA for the CDR3 is TGCGCCAGCAGCCAGAGGACAGGGGGCCGAACTGAAGCTTTCTTT. Amino acid sequence: CASSQRTGGRTEAFF. The whole variable domain, filled in from reference TRBV5-1 and TRBJ1-1, reads KAGVTQTPRYLIKTRGQQVTLSCSPISGHRSVSWYQQTPGQGLQFLFEYFSETQRNKGNFPGRFSGRQFSNSRSEMNVSTLELGDSALYLCASSQRTGGRTEAFFGQGTRLTVV.

The V call is TRBV6-2 or TRBV6-3, the J call TRBJ2-1; D remains ambiguous. The CDR3 is 14 amino acids. Per germline, CDR1 MNHEY and CDR2 SVGEGT. The V and J ends lost 2 bases and 6 bases respectively, with 11 bases between them. The chain's CDR3 is CASSYGLKPNEQFF. The CDR3 DNA reads as TGTGCCAGCAGTTACGGGCTTAAACCCAATGAGCAGTTCTTC.

The J gene is TRBJ1-1, the V gene TRBV30; D is perhaps TRBD1 (5 bases). Trimming removed 4 bases at V and 0 bases at J, with 12 bases between. This CDR3 region has 14 residues. Germline CDR1 and CDR2: GTSNPN and SVGIG (reference sequence). The CDR3 protein is CAWTRGNMNTEAFF. The CDR3 DNA sequence: TGTGCCTGGACCCGGGGGAATATGAACACTGAAGCTTTCTTT.

The chain joins TRBV11-2 to TRBJ1-6; TRBD1 aligns across 7 bases. Germline CDR1 is SGHAT and CDR2 is FQNNGV. The CDR3 runs 15 residues. V gave up 6 bases and J gave up 7 bases; unmatched junction bases: 9. The CDR3: CASRTGTAENSPLHF. The CDR3 DNA is TGTGCCAGCAGAACGGGGACAGCCGAGAATTCACCCCTCCACTTT.

V usage is TRBV7-2 and J usage is TRBJ2-7, with 12 nucleotides matching TRBD2. Looked up from germline, CDR1 is SGHTA and CDR2 is FQGNSA. The trim removed 2 bases at V and 3 bases at J, leaving 8 bases unmatched. The CDR3 sequence is 17 residues long. CDR3 in DNA: TGTGCCAGCAGCTTACTAGGACTAGCGGGACTTTACTACGAGCAGTACTTC. Encoded protein: CASSLLGLAGLYYEQYF.

The rearrangement links TRBV14 to TRBJ1-6; the match to TRBD1 covers 8 bases. This CDR3 has 14 residues. V shed 4 bases and J 9 bases; nucleotides not matched to a gene: 5. CDR1 and CDR2 from the germline V gene are SGHDN and FVKESK. DNA of the CDR3: TGTGCCAGCAGCCTCCGGACAGGGACTTCACCCCTCCACTTT. Residues: CASSLRTGTSPLHF.

The chain has TRBV3-1 (or the pseudogene TRBV3-2) and TRBJ2-3, with D unresolved. Trimming pared 4 bases from V and 1 base from J, leaving 9 bases between. CDR1 is LGHDT and CDR2 is YNNKEL in the germline V gene (reference sequence). The CDR3 spans 14 residues. The chain's CDR3 is CASSPIAGTDTQYF. CDR3 bases: TGTGCCAGCAGCCCGATTGCGGGCACAGATACGCAGTATTTT.

This chain's CDR3 is CASSELLAGETDTQYF. CDR3 in DNA: TGTGCCAGCAGTGAACTGCTAGCGGGGGAGACAGATACGCAGTATTTT. The chain employs TRBV2 and TRBJ2-3; the match to TRBD2 covers 10 bases. The V and J ends lost 2 bases and 3 bases, in that order; junction bases with no gene match: 5. CDR1 and CDR2 (germline): SNHLY, FYNNEI. The CDR3 is 16 amino acids.

In DNA form, the CDR3 reads TGTGCCAGCAGCCGAACTAGCGGGAGTGTTGCTGATACGCAGTATTTT. Its translation: CASSRTSGSVADTQYF. The chain employs TRBV7-3 and TRBJ2-3; TRBD2 aligns across 11 bases. The CDR3 length is 16 residues. J gave up 6 bases and V 5 bases, and 10 bases lay outside the gene matches. Germline lookup yields CDR1 SGHTA and CDR2 FQGTGA.

This clone has a handful of counts. V is TRBV7-8 and J is TRBJ2-1; 15 bases map to TRBD2. Germline V lookup: CDR1 SGHVS, CDR2 FQNEAQ. This CDR3 has 17 residues. J lost 4 bases, V lost 5 bases, and 6 bases had no gene match. DNA of the CDR3: TGTGCCAGCAGCAGTACCGGGACTAGCGGGGGGTACAATGAGCAGTTCTTC. Residues: CASSSTGTSGGYNEQFF.

V and J are TRBV9 and TRBJ1-1, with D perhaps matching TRBD1 (5 bases). V was shortened by 0 bases and J by 5 bases, with 11 bases between the two germline ends. The CDR3 runs 14 residues. CDR1 is SGDLS and CDR2 is YYNGEE in the germline V gene. CDR3 amino acids: CASSVGGVRTEAFF. Written as DNA, the CDR3 is TGTGCCAGCAGCGTAGGGGGGGTAAGGACTGAAGCTTTCTTT.

This clone was observed a few times. V gene TRBV15 combines with J gene TRBJ1-5; 7 nucleotides line up with TRBD1. From germline, CDR1 is LNHNV and CDR2 YYDKDF (reference sequence). V lost 1 base and J lost 7; bases outside the gene matches: 4. The CDR3 has 14 residues. The CDR3 sequence is CATSRGQGVQPQHF. CDR3 coding DNA: TGTGCCACCAGCAGAGGACAGGGAGTCCAGCCCCAGCATTTT.

Comment on this clone: In the same sample, other DNA sequences code for this CDR3. V usage is TRBV7-3 and J usage is TRBJ1-1, with 9 bases matching TRBD1. J gave up 1 base and V 5 bases, and 2 bases lay outside the gene matches. This CDR3 spans 14 amino acids. Germline assignment: CDR1 SGHTA and CDR2 FQGTGA. The CDR3 sequence: CASSLTGGNTEAFF. CDR3 in DNA: TGTGCCAGCAGCCTGACAGGGGGGAACACTGAAGCTTTCTTT.

V usage is TRBV6-4 and J usage is TRBJ1-1; D is possibly TRBD1 (6 bases). V dropped 6 bases and J dropped 5 bases, with 19 bases sitting between them. CDR1 and CDR2 from the germline V gene are MRHNA and SNTAGT. The CDR3 loop spans 15 amino acids. For the CDR3, the DNA is TGTGCCAGCAGCCGGGCCCCAGGGCAGGGGACTGAAGCTTTCTTT. This translates into CASSRAPGQGTEAFF.